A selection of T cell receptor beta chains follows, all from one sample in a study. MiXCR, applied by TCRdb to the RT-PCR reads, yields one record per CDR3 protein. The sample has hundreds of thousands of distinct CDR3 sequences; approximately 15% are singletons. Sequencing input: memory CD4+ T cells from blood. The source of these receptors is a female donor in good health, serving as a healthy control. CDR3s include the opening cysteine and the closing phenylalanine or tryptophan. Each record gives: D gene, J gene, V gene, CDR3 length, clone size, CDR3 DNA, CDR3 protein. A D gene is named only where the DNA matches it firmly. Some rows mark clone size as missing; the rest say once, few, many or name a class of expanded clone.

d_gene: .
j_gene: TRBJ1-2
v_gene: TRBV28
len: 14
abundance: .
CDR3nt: TGTGCCAGCAGTTTCGGGGGCGACGGCTATGGCTACACCTTC
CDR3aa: CASSFGGDGYGYTF

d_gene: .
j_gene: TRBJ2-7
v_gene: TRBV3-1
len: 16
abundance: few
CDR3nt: TGTGCCAGCAGCCAAGGGTGGGCCGATACCCAAGACGAGCAGTACTTC
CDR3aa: CASSQGWADTQDEQYF

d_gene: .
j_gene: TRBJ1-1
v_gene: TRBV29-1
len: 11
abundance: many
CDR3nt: TGCAGCGGTTCGCTTGACACTGAAGCTTTCTTT
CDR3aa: CSGSLDTEAFF

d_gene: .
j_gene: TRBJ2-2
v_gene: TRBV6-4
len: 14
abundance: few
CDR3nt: TGTGCCAGCAGTCCAATCCCCGGCCACGGGGAGCTGTTTTTT
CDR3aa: CASSPIPGHGELFF

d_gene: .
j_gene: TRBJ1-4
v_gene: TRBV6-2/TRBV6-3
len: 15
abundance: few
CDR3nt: TGTGCCAGCAGGGACGGGTCGGACAGACCTGAAAAACTGTTTTTT
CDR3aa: CASRDGSDRPEKLFF

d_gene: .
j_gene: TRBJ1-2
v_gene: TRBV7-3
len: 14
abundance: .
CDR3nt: TGTGCCAGCAGCGGAGGTGCGGAAAACTATGGCTACACCTTC
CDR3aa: CASSGGAENYGYTF

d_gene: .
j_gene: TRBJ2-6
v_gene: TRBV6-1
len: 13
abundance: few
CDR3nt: TGTGCCGTACAGGTCTCTGGGGCCAACGTCCTGACTTTC
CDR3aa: CAVQVSGANVLTF

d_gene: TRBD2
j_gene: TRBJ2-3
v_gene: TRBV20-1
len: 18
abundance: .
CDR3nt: TGCAGTGCTAGAACCTCTAGCGGGAGAAGGGGGGGCACAGATACGCAGTATTTT
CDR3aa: CSARTSSGRRGGTDTQYF

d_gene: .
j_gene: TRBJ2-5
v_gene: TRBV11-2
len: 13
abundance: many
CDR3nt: TGTGCCAGCAGCTTTGACCTACAAGAGACCCAGTACTTC
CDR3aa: CASSFDLQETQYF

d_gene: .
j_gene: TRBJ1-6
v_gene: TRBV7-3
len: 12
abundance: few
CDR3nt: TGTGCCAGCAGCACCTATAATTCACCCCTCCACTTT
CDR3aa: CASSTYNSPLHF

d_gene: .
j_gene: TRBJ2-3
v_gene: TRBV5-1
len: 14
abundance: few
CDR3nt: TGCGCCAGCAGCTTGGATGTTAGCACAGATACGCAGTATTTT
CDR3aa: CASSLDVSTDTQYF

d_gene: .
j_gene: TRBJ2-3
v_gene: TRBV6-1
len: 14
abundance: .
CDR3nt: TGTGCCAGCAGTGAAAACTGGAGCACAGATACGCAGTATTTT
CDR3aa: CASSENWSTDTQYF

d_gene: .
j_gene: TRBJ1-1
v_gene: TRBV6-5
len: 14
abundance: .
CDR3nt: TGTGCCAGCAGTAGGGGGAGGGGGACGAGTCCAGCTTTCTTT
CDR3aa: CASSRGRGTSPAFF

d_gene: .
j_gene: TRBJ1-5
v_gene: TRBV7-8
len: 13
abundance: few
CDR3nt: TGTGCCAGCAGCTTAACACAGAATCAGCCCCAGCATTTT
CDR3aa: CASSLTQNQPQHF

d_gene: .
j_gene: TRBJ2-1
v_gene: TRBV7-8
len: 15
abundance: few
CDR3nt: TGTGCCAGCAGCCTCAATAGGGGTTTCTACAATGAGCAGTTCTTC
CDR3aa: CASSLNRGFYNEQFF

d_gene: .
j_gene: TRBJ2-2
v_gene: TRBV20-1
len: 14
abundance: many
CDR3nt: TGCAGTGCTAGAGATTGGGGGAACACCGGGGAGCTGTTTTTT
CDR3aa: CSARDWGNTGELFF

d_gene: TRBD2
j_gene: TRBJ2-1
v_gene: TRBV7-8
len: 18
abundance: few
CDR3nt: TGTGCCAGCAGCACGGGACTAGCGGGAGGGCCCTCTTACAATGAGCAGTTCTTC
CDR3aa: CASSTGLAGGPSYNEQFF

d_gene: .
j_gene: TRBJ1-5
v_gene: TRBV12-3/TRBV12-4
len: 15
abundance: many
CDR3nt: TGTGCCAGCAGTTCCCGTGGGGTTAGCAATCAGCCCCAGCATTTT
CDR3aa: CASSSRGVSNQPQHF